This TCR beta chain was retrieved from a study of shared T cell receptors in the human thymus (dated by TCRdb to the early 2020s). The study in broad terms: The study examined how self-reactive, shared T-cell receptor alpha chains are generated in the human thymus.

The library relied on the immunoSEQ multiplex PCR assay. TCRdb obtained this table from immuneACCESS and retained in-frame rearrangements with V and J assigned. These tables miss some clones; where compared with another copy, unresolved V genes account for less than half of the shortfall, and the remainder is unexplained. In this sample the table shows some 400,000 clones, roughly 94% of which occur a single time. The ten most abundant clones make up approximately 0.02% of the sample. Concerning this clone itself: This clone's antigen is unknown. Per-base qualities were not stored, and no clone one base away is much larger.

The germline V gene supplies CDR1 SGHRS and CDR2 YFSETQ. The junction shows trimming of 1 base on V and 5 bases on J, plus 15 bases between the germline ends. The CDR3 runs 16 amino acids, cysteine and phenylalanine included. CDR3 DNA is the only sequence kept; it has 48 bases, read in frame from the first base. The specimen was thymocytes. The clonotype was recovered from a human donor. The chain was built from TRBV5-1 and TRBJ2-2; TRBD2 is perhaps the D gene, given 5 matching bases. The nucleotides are TGCGCCAGCAGCTTGTACCCGGGAATGGAGACCGGGGAGCTGTTTTTT. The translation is CASSLYPGMETGELFF.